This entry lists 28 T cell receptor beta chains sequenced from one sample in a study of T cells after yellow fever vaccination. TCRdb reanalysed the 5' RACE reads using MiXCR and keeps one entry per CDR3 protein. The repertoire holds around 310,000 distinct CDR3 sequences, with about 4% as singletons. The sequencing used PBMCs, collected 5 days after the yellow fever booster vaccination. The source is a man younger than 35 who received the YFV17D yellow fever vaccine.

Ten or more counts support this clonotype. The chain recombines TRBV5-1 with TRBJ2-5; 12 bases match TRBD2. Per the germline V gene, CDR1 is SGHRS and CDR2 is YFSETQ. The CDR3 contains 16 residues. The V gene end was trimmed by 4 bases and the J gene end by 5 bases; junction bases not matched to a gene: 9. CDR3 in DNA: TGCGCCAGCAGCCCCGGACTAGCGGGGTGGGTTGAGACCCAGTACTTC. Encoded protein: CASSPGLAGWVETQYF. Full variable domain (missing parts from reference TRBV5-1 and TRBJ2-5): KAGVTQTPRYLIKTRGQQVTLSCSPISGHRSVSWYQQTPGQGLQFLFEYFSETQRNKGNFPGRFSGRQFSNSRSEMNVSTLELGDSALYLCASSPGLAGWVETQYFGPGTRLLVL.

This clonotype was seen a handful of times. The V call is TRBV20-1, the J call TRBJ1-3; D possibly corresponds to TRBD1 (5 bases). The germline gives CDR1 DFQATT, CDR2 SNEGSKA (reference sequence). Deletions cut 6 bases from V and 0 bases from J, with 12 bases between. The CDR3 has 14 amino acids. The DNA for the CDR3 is TGCAGTGCCCGTAGGGGCGTCTCTGGAAACACCATATATTTT. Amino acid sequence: CSARRGVSGNTIYF.

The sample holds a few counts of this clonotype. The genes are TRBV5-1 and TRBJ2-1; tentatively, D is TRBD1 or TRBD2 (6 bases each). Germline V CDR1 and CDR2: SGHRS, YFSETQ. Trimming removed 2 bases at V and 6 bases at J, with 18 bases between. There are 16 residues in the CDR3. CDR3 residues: CASSFVGRGHVNEQFF. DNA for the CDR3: TGCGCCAGCAGCTTTGTTGGACGGGGGCATGTCAATGAGCAGTTCTTC. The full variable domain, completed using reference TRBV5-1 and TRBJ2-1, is KAGVTQTPRYLIKTRGQQVTLSCSPISGHRSVSWYQQTPGQGLQFLFEYFSETQRNKGNFPGRFSGRQFSNSRSEMNVSTLELGDSALYLCASSFVGRGHVNEQFFGPGTRLTVL.

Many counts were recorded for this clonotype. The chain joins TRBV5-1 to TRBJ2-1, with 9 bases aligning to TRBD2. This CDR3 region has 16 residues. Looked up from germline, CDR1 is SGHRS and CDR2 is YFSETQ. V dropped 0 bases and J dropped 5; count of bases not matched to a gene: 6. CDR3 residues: CASSLEGRGGHNEQFF. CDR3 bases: TGCGCCAGCAGCTTGGAAGGGCGGGGGGGCCACAATGAGCAGTTCTTC.

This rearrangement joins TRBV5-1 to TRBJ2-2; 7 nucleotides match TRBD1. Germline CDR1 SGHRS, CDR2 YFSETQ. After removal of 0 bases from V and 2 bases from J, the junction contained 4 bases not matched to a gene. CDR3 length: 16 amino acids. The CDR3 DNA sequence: TGCGCCAGCAGCTTGGTTGGGACAGCCAACACCGGGGAGCTGTTTTTT. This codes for CASSLVGTANTGELFF. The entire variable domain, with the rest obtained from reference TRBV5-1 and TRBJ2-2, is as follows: KAGVTQTPRYLIKTRGQQVTLSCSPISGHRSVSWYQQTPGQGLQFLFEYFSETQRNKGNFPGRFSGRQFSNSRSEMNVSTLELGDSALYLCASSLVGTANTGELFFGEGSRLTVL.

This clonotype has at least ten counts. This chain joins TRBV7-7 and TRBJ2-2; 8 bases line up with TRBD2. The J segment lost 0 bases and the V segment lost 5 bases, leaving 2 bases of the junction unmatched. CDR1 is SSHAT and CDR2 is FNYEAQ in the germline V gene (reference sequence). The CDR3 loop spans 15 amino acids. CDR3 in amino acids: CASSQGLANTGELFF. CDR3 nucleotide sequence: TGTGCCAGCAGCCAGGGACTAGCGAACACCGGGGAGCTGTTTTTT.

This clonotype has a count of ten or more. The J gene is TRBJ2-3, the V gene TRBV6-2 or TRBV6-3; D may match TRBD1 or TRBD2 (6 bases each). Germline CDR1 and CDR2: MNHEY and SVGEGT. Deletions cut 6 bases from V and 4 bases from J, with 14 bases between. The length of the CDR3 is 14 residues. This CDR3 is CASRMGGMADTQYF. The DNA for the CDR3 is TGTGCCAGCAGGATGGGGGGCATGGCAGATACGCAGTATTTT.

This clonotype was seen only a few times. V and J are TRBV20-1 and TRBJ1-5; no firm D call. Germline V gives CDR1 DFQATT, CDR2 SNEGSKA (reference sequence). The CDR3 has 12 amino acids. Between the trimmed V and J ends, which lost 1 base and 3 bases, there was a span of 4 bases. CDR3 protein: CSARVNNQPQHF. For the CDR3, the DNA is TGCAGTGCTAGAGTTAACAATCAGCCCCAGCATTTT.

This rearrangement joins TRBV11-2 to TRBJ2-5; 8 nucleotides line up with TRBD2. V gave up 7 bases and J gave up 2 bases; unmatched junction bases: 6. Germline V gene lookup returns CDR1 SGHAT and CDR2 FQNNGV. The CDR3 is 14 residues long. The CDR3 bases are TGTGCCAGCAAAGGAAGCGGGGGACAAGAGACCCAGTACTTC. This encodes CASKGSGGQETQYF.

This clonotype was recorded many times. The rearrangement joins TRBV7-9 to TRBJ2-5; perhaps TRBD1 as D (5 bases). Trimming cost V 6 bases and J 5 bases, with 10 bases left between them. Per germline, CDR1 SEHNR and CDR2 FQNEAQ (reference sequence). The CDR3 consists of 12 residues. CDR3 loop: CASRGDVETQYF. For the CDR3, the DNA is TGTGCCAGCAGAGGGGATGTGGAGACCCAGTACTTC.

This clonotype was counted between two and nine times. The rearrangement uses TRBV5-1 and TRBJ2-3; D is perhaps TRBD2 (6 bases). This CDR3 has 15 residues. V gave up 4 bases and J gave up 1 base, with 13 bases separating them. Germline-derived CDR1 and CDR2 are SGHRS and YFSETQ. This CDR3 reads CASSIGTGRTDTQYF. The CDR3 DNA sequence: TGCGCCAGCAGCATCGGGACTGGCCGCACAGATACGCAGTATTTT.

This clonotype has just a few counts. The CDR3 DNA reads TGTGCCAGCAGCGCGGGAGATGTGGCTTTCTTT. It specifies CASSAGDVAFF. V gene TRBV7-3 combines with J gene TRBJ1-1; no clear D. Per germline, CDR1 SGHTA and CDR2 FQGTGA. The CDR3 contains 11 residues. V lost 5 bases to trimming and J lost 11 bases, with 12 bases between them.

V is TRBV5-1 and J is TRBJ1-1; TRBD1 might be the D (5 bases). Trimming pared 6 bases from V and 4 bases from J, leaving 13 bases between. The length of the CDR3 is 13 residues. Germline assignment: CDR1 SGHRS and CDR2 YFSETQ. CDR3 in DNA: TGCGCCAGCACCGCCCAGGGCGTCACTGAAGCTTTCTTT. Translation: CASTAQGVTEAFF.

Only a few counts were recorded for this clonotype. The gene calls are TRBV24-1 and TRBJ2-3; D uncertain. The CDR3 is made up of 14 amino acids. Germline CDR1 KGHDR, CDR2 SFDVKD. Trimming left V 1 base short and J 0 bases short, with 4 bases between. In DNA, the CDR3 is TGTGCCACCAGTGATTTAGACAGCACAGATACGCAGTATTTT. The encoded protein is CATSDLDSTDTQYF.

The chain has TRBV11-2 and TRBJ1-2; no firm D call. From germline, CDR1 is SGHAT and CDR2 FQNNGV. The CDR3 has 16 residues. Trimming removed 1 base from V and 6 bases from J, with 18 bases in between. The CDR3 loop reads CASSLGIGRVLDGYTF. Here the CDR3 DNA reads TGTGCCAGCAGCTTAGGGATTGGGAGAGTACTTGATGGCTACACCTTC. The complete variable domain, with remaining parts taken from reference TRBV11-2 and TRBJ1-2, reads EAGVAQSPRYKIIEKRQSVAFWCNPISGHATLYWYQQILGQGPKLLIQFQNNGVVDDSQLPKDRFSAERLKGVDSTLKIQPAKLEDSAVYLCASSLGIGRVLDGYTFGSGTRLTVV.

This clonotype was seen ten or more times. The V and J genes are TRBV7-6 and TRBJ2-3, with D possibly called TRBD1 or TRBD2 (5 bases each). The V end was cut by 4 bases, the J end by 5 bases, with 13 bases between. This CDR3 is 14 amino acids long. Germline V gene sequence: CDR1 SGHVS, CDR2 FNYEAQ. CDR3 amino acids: CASSSPRAGDTQYF. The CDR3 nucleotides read TGTGCCAGCAGCTCTCCCAGGGCGGGAGATACGCAGTATTTT.

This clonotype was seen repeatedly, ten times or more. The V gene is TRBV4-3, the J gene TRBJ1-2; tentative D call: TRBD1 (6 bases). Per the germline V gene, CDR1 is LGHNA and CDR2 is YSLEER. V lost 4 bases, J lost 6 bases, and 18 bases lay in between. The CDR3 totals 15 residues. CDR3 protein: CASSLTSGGRDGYTF. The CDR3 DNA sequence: TGCGCCAGCAGCCTTACCTCGGGGGGGCGGGATGGCTACACCTTC.

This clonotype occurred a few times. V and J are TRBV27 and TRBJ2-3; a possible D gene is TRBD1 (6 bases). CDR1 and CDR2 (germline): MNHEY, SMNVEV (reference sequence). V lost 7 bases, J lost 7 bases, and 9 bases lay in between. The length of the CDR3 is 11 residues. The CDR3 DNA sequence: TGTGCCAGCAAACAGGGCCATACGCAGTATTTT. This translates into CASKQGHTQYF.

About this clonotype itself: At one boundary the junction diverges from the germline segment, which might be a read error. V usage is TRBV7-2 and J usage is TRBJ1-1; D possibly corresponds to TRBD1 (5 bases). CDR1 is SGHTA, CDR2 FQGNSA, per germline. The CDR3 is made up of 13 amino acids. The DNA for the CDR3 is TGTGCCTGCAGCTACCGACAGCGCTCTGAAGCTTTCTTT. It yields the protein CACSYRQRSEAFF. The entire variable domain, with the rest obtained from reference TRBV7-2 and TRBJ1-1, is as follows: GAGVSQSPSNKVTEKGKDVELRCDPISGHTALYWYRQSLGQGLEFLIYFQGNSAPDKSGLPSDRFSAERTGGSVSTLTIQRTQQEDSAVYLCACSYRQRSEAFFGQGTRLTVV.

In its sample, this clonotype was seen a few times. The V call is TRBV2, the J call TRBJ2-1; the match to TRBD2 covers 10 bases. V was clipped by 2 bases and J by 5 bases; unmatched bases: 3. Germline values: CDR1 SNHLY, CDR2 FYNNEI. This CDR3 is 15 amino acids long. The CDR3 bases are TGTGCCAGCAGTGAATCTAGCGGGGGACACAATGAGCAGTTCTTC. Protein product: CASSESSGGHNEQFF.

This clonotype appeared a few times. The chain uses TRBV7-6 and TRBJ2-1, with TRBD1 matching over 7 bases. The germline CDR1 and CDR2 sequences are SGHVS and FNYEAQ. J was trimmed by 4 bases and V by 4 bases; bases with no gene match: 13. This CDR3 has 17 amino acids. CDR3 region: CASSSARDSRLYNEQFF. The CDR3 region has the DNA TGTGCCAGCAGCTCGGCCCGGGACAGTCGCCTGTACAATGAGCAGTTCTTC.

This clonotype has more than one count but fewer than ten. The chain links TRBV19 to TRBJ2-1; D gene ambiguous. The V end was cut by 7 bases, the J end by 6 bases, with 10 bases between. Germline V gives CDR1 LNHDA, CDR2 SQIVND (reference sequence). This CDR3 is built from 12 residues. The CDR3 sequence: CASMQRPNEQFF. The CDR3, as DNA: TGTGCCAGTATGCAGAGGCCCAATGAGCAGTTCTTC. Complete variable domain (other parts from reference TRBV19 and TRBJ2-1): DGGITQSPKYLFRKEGQNVTLSCEQNLNHDAMYWYRQDPGQGLRLIYYSQIVNDFQKGDIAEGYSVSREKKESFPLTVTSAQKNPTAFYLCASMQRPNEQFFGPGTRLTVL.

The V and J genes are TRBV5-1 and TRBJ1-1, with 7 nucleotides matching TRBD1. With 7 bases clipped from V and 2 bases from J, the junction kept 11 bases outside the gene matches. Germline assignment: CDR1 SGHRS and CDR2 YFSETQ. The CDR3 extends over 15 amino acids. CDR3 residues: CASQKGTGANTEAFF. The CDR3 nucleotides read TGCGCCAGCCAAAAGGGTACAGGGGCAAACACTGAAGCTTTCTTT.

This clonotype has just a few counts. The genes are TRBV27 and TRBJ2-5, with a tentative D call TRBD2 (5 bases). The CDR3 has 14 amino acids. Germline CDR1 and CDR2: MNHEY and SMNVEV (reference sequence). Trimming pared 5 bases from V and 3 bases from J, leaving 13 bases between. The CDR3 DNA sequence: TGTGCCAGCAGTGAACTTATGGGAGAAGAGACCCAGTACTTC. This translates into CASSELMGEETQYF.

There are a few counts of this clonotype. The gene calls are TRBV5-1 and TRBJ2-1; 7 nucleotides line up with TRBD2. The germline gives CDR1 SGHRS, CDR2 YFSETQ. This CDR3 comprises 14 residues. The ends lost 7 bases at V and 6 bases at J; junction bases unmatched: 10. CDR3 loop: CASRRRLALNEQFF. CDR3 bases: TGCGCCAGCCGGAGGAGACTAGCTCTCAATGAGCAGTTCTTC.

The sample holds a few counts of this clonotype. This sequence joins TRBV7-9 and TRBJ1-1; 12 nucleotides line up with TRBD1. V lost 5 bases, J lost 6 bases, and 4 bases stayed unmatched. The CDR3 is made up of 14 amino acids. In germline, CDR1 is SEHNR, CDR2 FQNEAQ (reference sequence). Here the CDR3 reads CASSNRDRGPEAFF. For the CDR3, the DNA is TGTGCCAGCAGCAACCGGGACAGGGGGCCTGAAGCTTTCTTT.

This chain's CDR3 is CSVEGGTGSLETQYF. For the CDR3, the DNA is TGCAGCGTTGAAGGCGGGACAGGGTCTCTCGAGACCCAGTACTTC. V is TRBV29-1 and J is TRBJ2-5; 9 bases map to TRBD1. CDR3 length: 15 amino acids. CDR1 SQVTM and CDR2 ANQGSEA come from the germline V gene. The trim removed 1 base at V and 5 bases at J, leaving 8 bases unmatched.

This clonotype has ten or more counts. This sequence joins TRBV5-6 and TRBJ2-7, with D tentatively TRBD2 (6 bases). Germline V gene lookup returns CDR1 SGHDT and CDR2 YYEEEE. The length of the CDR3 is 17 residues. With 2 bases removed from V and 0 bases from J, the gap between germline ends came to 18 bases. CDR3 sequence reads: CASSFRGRRGSSYEQYV. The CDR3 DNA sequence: TGTGCCAGCAGCTTTCGCGGGCGGAGGGGAAGCTCCTACGAGCAGTACGTC.